This entry describes one T cell receptor beta chain. What it binds is not known. V lost 3 bases and J lost 1, with 6 bases in between. CDR1 is LNHDA, CDR2 SQIVND, per germline (reference sequence). This CDR3 has 13 residues. Profiling relied on immunoSEQ multiplex PCR, and the TCRdb table lists in-frame clones only, not all of them. The table shows tens of thousands of clones, with 70% to 85% occurring only once. This entry comes from a study of radiation and T cells in renal cell carcinoma. The study, taken as a whole, reports: In blood, top tumor clones expanded by 2 weeks, shrinking by 4. Baseline intratumoral clonotype presence is unknown without pretreatment biopsies.

The time point denotes: baseline pretreatment blood. Stated treatment: 15 Gy SBRT to primary tumor, nephrectomy 4 weeks later. Serial blood draws occurred at baseline and 2 and 4 weeks post-SBRT. The tumor was a clear cell renal cell carcinoma. The TCR was taken from a man between 60 and 75 years old with renal cell carcinoma. The chain couples TRBV19 to TRBJ1-2; D unresolved. This material consisted of blood, taken from a patient whose treatment included radiotherapy and nephrectomy. Here the CDR3 DNA reads TGTGCCAGTAGTATCAGCCTTAACTATGGCTACACCTTC. It yields the protein CASSISLNYGYTF.